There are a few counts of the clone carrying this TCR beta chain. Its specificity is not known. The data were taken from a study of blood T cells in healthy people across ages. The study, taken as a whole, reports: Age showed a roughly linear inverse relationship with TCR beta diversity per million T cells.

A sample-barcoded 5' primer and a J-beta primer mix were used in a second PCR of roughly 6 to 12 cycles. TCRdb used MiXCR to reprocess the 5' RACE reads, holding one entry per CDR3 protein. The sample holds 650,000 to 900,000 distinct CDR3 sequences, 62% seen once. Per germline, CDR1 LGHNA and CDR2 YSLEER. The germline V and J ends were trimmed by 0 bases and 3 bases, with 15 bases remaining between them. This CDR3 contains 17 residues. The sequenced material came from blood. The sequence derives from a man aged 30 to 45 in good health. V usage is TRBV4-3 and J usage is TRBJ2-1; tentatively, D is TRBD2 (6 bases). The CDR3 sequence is CASSQEPHQGGYNEQFF. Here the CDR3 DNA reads TGCGCCAGCAGCCAAGAACCTCACCAGGGAGGCTACAATGAGCAGTTCTTC.